These 32 T cell receptor beta chains were all obtained from the same sample, sequenced in a study of T cell responses to AZD1222 COVID-19 vaccine. Sequencing used immunoSEQ multiplex PCR; TCRdb keeps in-frame clones, though not all of them. The sample carries some 150,000 clones, about 91% recorded once. The source material was peripheral blood, sampled on day 0 of AZD1222 vaccination. The receptors come from an adult in good health.

The chain is built from TRBV7-9 and TRBJ2-7, with D perhaps matching TRBD1 (5 bases). The CDR3 is 14 amino acids. Germline V gene sequence: CDR1 SEHNR, CDR2 FQNEAQ (reference sequence). V lost 4 bases to trimming and J lost 0 bases, with 10 bases between them. CDR3 bases: TGTGCCAGCAGCTACAGACAGAGCTCCTACGAGCAGTACTTC. Amino acids: CASSYRQSSYEQYF.

The chain is built from TRBV7-2 and TRBJ1-4; TRBD1 agrees at 7 bases. The CDR3 totals 15 residues. The V and J ends lost 4 bases and 5 bases, in that order; junction bases with no gene match: 7. Germline CDR1 and CDR2: SGHTA and FQGNSA. The CDR3 protein is CASSSRQGPNEKLFF. The CDR3 coding sequence is TGTGCCAGCAGCTCGCGACAGGGCCCCAATGAAAAACTGTTTTTT.

The chain carries TRBV29-1 and TRBJ2-7; D unresolved. Germline CDR1 reads SQVTM; CDR2 reads ANQGSEA. The CDR3 consists of 11 residues. Trimming shortened V by 6 bases and J by 7 bases, and 13 bases separated the two germline ends. The CDR3 is CSVETFSEQYF. CDR3 DNA: TGCAGCGTCGAGACCTTTTCAGAGCAGTACTTC.

The genes are TRBV5-8 and TRBJ1-3; TRBD1 is a possible D gene (5 bases). This CDR3 is built from 16 residues. Trimming took off 0 bases at V and 0 bases at J, with 10 bases between the two ends. Germline V lookup: CDR1 SGHTS, CDR2 YDEGEE. CDR3 amino acids: CASSLGGVLSGNTIYF. The CDR3 nucleotides read TGTGCCAGCAGCTTGGGGGGCGTACTCTCTGGAAACACCATATATTTT.

This chain joins TRBV11-3 and TRBJ2-7, with 10 nucleotides matching TRBD1. The J segment lost 3 bases and the V segment lost 4 bases, leaving 12 bases of the junction unmatched. The CDR3 runs 17 residues. Germline CDR1 reads SGHNT; CDR2 reads YENEEA. The CDR3 DNA reads TGTGCCAGCAGCTCCCCGGGGAGGGACAGGGGTTTCTACGAGCAGTACTTC. Amino acid sequence: CASSSPGRDRGFYEQYF.

This chain joins TRBV19 and TRBJ2-3; 8 positions match TRBD2. J was trimmed by 0 bases and V by 8 bases; bases with no gene match: 10. Germline loops: CDR1 LNHDA, CDR2 SQIVND (reference sequence). The CDR3 runs 16 residues. CDR3 bases: TGTGCCAGTCGGATTTCTAGCGGGCGGAGCACAGATACGCAGTATTTT. Encoded protein: CASRISSGRSTDTQYF.

The chain carries TRBV4-2 and TRBJ2-7; D is ambiguous. CDR3 length equals 14 residues. The V end lost 0 bases, the J end lost 6 bases, and 12 bases lay between the germline ends. In germline, CDR1 is LGHNA, CDR2 YNFKEQ. The CDR3 here is CASSQDKERVEQYF. CDR3 nucleotides: TGTGCCAGCAGCCAAGATAAAGAGCGAGTCGAGCAGTACTTC.

The V gene is TRBV11-2, the J gene TRBJ2-7, with D hard to call. Trimming removed 1 base from V and 2 bases from J, with 9 bases in between. The CDR3 is 14 residues long. The germline gives CDR1 SGHAT, CDR2 FQNNGV. The CDR3 nucleotides are TGTGCCAGCAGCTTAGTCCGTCTACCCTACGAGCAGTACTTC. Residues: CASSLVRLPYEQYF.

The gene calls are TRBV28 and TRBJ1-2; 7 nucleotides match TRBD1. CDR3 length: 15 amino acids. The V segment lost 7 bases and the J segment 5 bases; nucleotides outside the gene matches: 13. The germline gives CDR1 MDHEN, CDR2 SYDVKM. CDR3 region: CASISNTQGPYGYTF. In nucleotides, the CDR3 is TGTGCCAGCATTTCGAACACACAGGGGCCATATGGCTACACCTTC.

The chain combines TRBV11-2 with TRBJ1-1; D is ambiguous. Trimming shortened V by 5 bases and J by 1 base, and 11 bases separated the two germline ends. The germline gives CDR1 SGHAT, CDR2 FQNNGV. The CDR3 length is 14 residues. The CDR3 DNA sequence: TGTGCCAGCAGCCGAGGGAGCAGGAACACTGAAGCTTTCTTT. Translation: CASSRGSRNTEAFF.

This chain links TRBV5-4 with TRBJ1-4, with 7 positions matching TRBD1. The V gene end was trimmed by 2 bases and the J gene end by 8 bases; junction bases not matched to a gene: 6. Germline V gives CDR1 SGHNT, CDR2 YYREEE (reference sequence). The CDR3 is 14 amino acids. The CDR3 DNA sequence: TGTGCCAGCAGCTTCCAAGGGGGCAACGAAAAACTGTTTTTT. This encodes CASSFQGGNEKLFF.

The CDR3: CASSSPGPGNEKLFF. CDR3 coding DNA: TGTGCCAGCAGCTCCCCCGGTCCGGGCAATGAAAAACTGTTTTTT. The chain carries TRBV5-6 and TRBJ1-4; D not certain. The V and J ends lost 3 bases and 5 bases respectively, with 14 bases between them. Per germline, CDR1 SGHDT and CDR2 YYEEEE. This CDR3 has 15 amino acids.

J is TRBJ1-3 and V is TRBV4-2; D is unclear. The CDR3 extends over 20 amino acids. CDR1 LGHNA and CDR2 YNFKEQ come from the germline V gene. The germline V and J ends were trimmed by 0 bases and 0 bases, with 21 bases remaining between them. The CDR3 here is CASSQERISARLNSGNTIYF. CDR3 DNA sequence: TGTGCCAGCAGCCAAGAAAGAATCAGCGCCAGACTGAACTCTGGAAACACCATATATTTT.

The chain employs TRBV19 and TRBJ1-1; D gene uncertain. This CDR3 comprises 15 residues. Germline V gene sequence: CDR1 LNHDA, CDR2 SQIVND (reference sequence). V was cut by 3 bases and J by 1 base, with 12 bases left in between. The CDR3 bases are TGTGCCAGTAGTATTAGCAGGAGAGGGAACACTGAAGCTTTCTTT. This translates into CASSISRRGNTEAFF.

There are a few counts of this clone. The V and J genes are TRBV27 and TRBJ2-3; TRBD1 agrees at 8 bases. CDR1 is MNHEY and CDR2 is SMNVEV in the germline V gene (reference sequence). The trim removed 0 bases at V and 1 base at J, leaving 0 bases unmatched. CDR3 size: 15 residues. CDR3: CASSLSGQGTDTQYF. Here the CDR3 DNA reads TGTGCCAGCAGTTTATCGGGACAGGGCACAGATACGCAGTATTTT.

The chain employs TRBV5-4 and TRBJ1-2; D unresolved. This CDR3 comprises 13 residues. Germline CDR1 SGHNT, CDR2 YYREEE (reference sequence). Trimming took 0 bases from V and 4 from J, leaving 7 bases between them. CDR3 sequence reads: CASSLESAYGYTF. The DNA for the CDR3 is TGTGCCAGCAGCTTGGAGTCAGCCTATGGCTACACCTTC.

The chain has TRBV27 and TRBJ1-1; D gene unclear. In germline, CDR1 is MNHEY, CDR2 SMNVEV (reference sequence). The CDR3 spans 14 residues. V was shortened by 5 bases and J by 4 bases, with 14 bases between the two germline ends. CDR3 protein: CASSMGSTFTEAFF. The CDR3 DNA reads TGTGCCAGCAGTATGGGCAGTACTTTCACTGAAGCTTTCTTT.

CDR3 region: CSGQGGQETQYF. The CDR3 bases are TGCAGCGGGCAAGGAGGGCAAGAGACCCAGTACTTC. The chain couples TRBV29-1 to TRBJ2-5; the D gene is possibly TRBD2 (6 bases). The CDR3 runs 12 residues. V lost 7 bases and J 2 bases, leaving 11 bases between the germline ends. CDR1 is SQVTM, CDR2 ANQGSEA, per germline.

V and J are TRBV7-2 and TRBJ2-1, with 10 bases matching TRBD2. Germline-derived CDR1 and CDR2 are SGHTA and FQGNSA. J was trimmed by 7 bases and V by 1 base; bases with no gene match: 4. The CDR3 totals 15 residues. CDR3 sequence: CASSLGSGRGNEQFF. The CDR3 bases are TGTGCCAGCAGCTTAGGAAGCGGGAGGGGGAATGAGCAGTTCTTC.

CDR3 nucleotides: TGTGCCAGCCACCCTGGGGGCTTGAACACCGGGGAGCTGTTTTTT. This sequence encodes CASHPGGLNTGELFF. J is TRBJ2-2 and V is TRBV5-6, with D possibly TRBD1 on 6 matching bases. The germline gives CDR1 SGHDT, CDR2 YYEEEE. V was trimmed by 7 bases and J by 1 base, leaving 14 bases between them. This CDR3 region has 15 residues.

The table lists this clone with a count of one. This chain joins TRBV18 and TRBJ2-5; TRBD1 agrees at 8 bases. V trimming: 0 bases; J trimming: 0 bases; junction bases outside the gene matches: 6. The CDR3 sequence is 17 residues long. Germline CDR1 is KGHSH and CDR2 is LQKENI. DNA of the CDR3: TGTGCCAGCTCACCACCGAGAACAGGGGGGTACCAAGAGACCCAGTACTTC. Its protein product is CASSPPRTGGYQETQYF. Full variable domain (outside the CDR3, taken from reference TRBV18 and TRBJ2-5): NAGVMQNPRHLVRRRGQEARLRCSPMKGHSHVYWYRQLPEEGLKFMVYLQKENIIDESGMPKERFSAEFPKEGPSILRIQQVVRGDSAAYFCASSPPRTGGYQETQYFGPGTRLLVL.

The chain joins TRBV5-1 to TRBJ1-1, with D maybe TRBD1 (5 bases). This CDR3 region has 16 residues. The germline CDR1 and CDR2 sequences are SGHRS and YFSETQ. The ends were cut back, 4 bases at V and 0 bases at J, with 16 bases in the middle. DNA for the CDR3: TGCGCCAGCAGCCCCGGGGCAGCTCTTTTGAACACTGAAGCTTTCTTT. Translating it yields CASSPGAALLNTEAFF.

V gene TRBV7-6 combines with J gene TRBJ1-1, with TRBD1 identical over 8 bases. V lost 8 bases, J lost 11 bases, and 4 bases stayed unmatched. The CDR3 extends over 10 amino acids. Germline V lookup: CDR1 SGHVS, CDR2 FNYEAQ. The CDR3 region is CASAGGDAFF. The DNA of the CDR3 is TGTGCCAGCGCAGGGGGCGACGCTTTCTTT.

The chain couples TRBV6-4 to TRBJ2-1; D is unclear. V was cut by 7 bases and J by 5 bases, with 9 bases left in between. The germline V gene encodes CDR1 MRHNA and CDR2 SNTAGT. The CDR3 covers 12 residues. In DNA form, the CDR3 reads TGTGCCAGCATAATAGGTCACAATGAGCAGTTCTTC. Residues: CASIIGHNEQFF.

CDR3 nucleotides: TGTGCCAGCAGCCTTCATCTGACCTACGAGCAGTACTTC. This sequence encodes CASSLHLTYEQYF. The rearrangement joins TRBV11-3 to TRBJ2-7; D is ambiguous. Germline values: CDR1 SGHNT, CDR2 YENEEA. CDR3 length: 13 residues. Trimming cost V 5 bases and J 2 bases, with 10 bases left between them.

The chain couples TRBV19 to TRBJ1-1; 7 nucleotides align to TRBD1. After removal of 10 bases from V and 0 bases from J, the junction contained 11 bases not matched to a gene. The CDR3 sequence is 15 residues long. Germline CDR1 and CDR2: LNHDA and SQIVND (reference sequence). The CDR3 DNA reads TGTGCCACCCAGGGGGGCGTCAGGATGAACACTGAAGCTTTCTTT. Translating it yields CATQGGVRMNTEAFF.

The rearrangement links TRBV5-1 to TRBJ1-2; D perhaps matches TRBD1 (5 bases). CDR1 is SGHRS and CDR2 is YFSETQ in the germline V gene. The CDR3 has 13 amino acids. The germline V and J ends were trimmed by 6 bases and 5 bases, with 14 bases remaining between them. CDR3 sequence (DNA): TGCGCCAGCAACTCCGACCAGGGATATGGCTACACCTTC. Its translation: CASNSDQGYGYTF.

CDR3 coding DNA: TGTGCCAGCAGCCCAAACACCGGGACAGGGGTTATGAACACTGAAGCTTTCTTT. Encoded protein: CASSPNTGTGVMNTEAFF. The rearrangement uses TRBV7-8 and TRBJ1-1; TRBD1 agrees at 10 bases. The CDR3 has 18 amino acids. Germline CDR1 reads SGHVS; CDR2 reads FQNEAQ. After removal of 5 bases from V and 0 bases from J, the junction contained 12 bases not matched to a gene.

J is TRBJ2-2 and V is TRBV10-3, with 10 nucleotides matching TRBD2. The CDR3 totals 15 residues. Germline loops: CDR1 ENHRY, CDR2 SYGVKD. The V gene end was trimmed by 4 bases and the J gene end by 2 bases; junction bases not matched to a gene: 1. The DNA for the CDR3 is TGTGCCATCAGTGGGACTAGCGGAAACACCGGGGAGCTGTTTTTT. Translating gives CAISGTSGNTGELFF.

This chain joins TRBV3-1 (or the pseudogene TRBV3-2) and TRBJ1-1; D uncertain. The germline V gene has CDR1 LGHDT and CDR2 YNNKEL (reference sequence). The CDR3 extends over 12 amino acids. V was shortened by 3 bases and J by 4 bases, with 6 bases between the two germline ends. CDR3: CASSQGGTEAFF. In nucleotides, the CDR3 is TGTGCCAGCAGCCAGGGAGGCACTGAAGCTTTCTTT.

V usage is TRBV4-1 and J usage is TRBJ2-3; 8 nucleotides line up with TRBD2. The junction had 9 bases not matched to a gene; V was cut back by 0 bases and J by 7 bases. This CDR3 is 16 amino acids long. Looked up from germline, CDR1 is MGHRA and CDR2 is YSYEKL. CDR3 nucleotide sequence: TGCGCCAGCAGCCAAGATTGGGGGACTAGAGATAATACGCAGTATTTT. Encoded protein: CASSQDWGTRDNTQYF.

The chain employs TRBV12-3 or TRBV12-4 and TRBJ1-4, with no clear D. The CDR3 spans 12 residues. V was clipped by 5 bases and J by 4 bases, with 5 bases between them. Here the CDR3 reads CASSALNEKLFF. The CDR3 DNA reads TGTGCCAGCAGTGCCCTTAATGAAAAACTGTTTTTT.